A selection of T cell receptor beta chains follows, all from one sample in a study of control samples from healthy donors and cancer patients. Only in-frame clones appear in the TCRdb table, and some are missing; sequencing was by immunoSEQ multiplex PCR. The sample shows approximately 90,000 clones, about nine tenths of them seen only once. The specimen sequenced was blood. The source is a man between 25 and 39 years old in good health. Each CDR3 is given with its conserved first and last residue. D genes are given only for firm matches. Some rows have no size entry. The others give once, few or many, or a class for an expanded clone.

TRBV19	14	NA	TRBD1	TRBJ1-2	TGTGCCAGTATCCCGGACAGGGGGCTCCATGGCTACACCTTC	CASIPDRGLHGYTF
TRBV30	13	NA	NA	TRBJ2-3	TGTGCCTGGACCGAAGGCGCCCTGGATACGCAGTATTTT	CAWTEGALDTQYF
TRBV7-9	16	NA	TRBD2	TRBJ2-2	TGTGCCAGCAGCGAGGGACTAGCGGGGGCCACCGGGGAGCTGTTTTTT	CASSEGLAGATGELFF
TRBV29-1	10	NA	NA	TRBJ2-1	TGCAGCGTTGAATACAATGAGCAGTTCTTC	CSVEYNEQFF
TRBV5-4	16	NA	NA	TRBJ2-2	TGTGCCAGCAGCTCCCCAAGCCAAAGTTCAGCCGGGGAGCTGTTTTTT	CASSSPSQSSAGELFF
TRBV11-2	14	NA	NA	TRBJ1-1	TGTGCCAGCAGCTCGACAGGTTCCCTGGGTGAAGCTTTCTTT	CASSSTGSLGEAFF
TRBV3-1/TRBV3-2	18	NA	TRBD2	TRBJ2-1	TGTGCCAGCACTCCATCGGAGCGGGGGGGCAGTTCCTACAATGAGCAGTTCTTC	CASTPSERGGSSYNEQFF
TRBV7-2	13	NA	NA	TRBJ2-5	TGTGCCAGCAGCCCGACCCTCCAAGAGACCCAGTACTTC	CASSPTLQETQYF
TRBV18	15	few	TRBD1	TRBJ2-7	TGTGCCAGCTCACCTGCGCAGGGGGCGGGGTACGAGCAGTACTTC	CASSPAQGAGYEQYF
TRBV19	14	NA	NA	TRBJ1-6	TGTGCCAGTAGTATCGGCACGAGGGGATCACCCCTCCACTTT	CASSIGTRGSPLHF
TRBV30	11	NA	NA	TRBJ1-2	TGTGCCTGGAGGGGGGCGGGGGGCTACACCTTC	CAWRGAGGYTF
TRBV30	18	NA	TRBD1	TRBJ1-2	TGTGCCTGGAGGGCAAACCTGGTCGGGTGTAGGGGGCGGGGAGGCTACACCTTC	CAWRANLVGCRGRGGYTF
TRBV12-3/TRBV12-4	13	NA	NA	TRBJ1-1	TGTGCCAGCAGGCGGACTTCCGGCGCTGAGGCTTTCTTT	CASRRTSGAEAFF
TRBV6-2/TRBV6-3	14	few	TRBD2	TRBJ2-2	TGTGCCAGCAGCCTGACTAGCGCCACCGGGGAGCTGTTTTTT	CASSLTSATGELFF
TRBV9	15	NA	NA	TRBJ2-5	TGTGCCAGCAGCGACTTGGACGGGGGGCGGGAGACCCAGTACTTC	CASSDLDGGRETQYF
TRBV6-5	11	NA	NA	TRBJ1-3	TGTGCCACCCGTTCTGGAAACACCATATATTTT	CATRSGNTIYF
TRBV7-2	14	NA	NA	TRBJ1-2	TGTGCCAGCAGCCCTGAGACACAAGGGTATGGCTACACCTTC	CASSPETQGYGYTF
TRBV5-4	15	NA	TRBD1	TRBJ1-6	TGTGCCAGCAGCTTGACCGGGACAGGGAATTCACCCCTCCACTTT	CASSLTGTGNSPLHF
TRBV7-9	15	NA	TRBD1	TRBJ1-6	TGTGCCAGCAGCTTAAGGGACAGCTATAATTCACCCCTCCACTTT	CASSLRDSYNSPLHF
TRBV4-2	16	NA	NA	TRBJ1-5	TGTGCCAGCAGCCAAGAAGGGGGGAGGGGCAATCAGCCCCAGCATTTT	CASSQEGGRGNQPQHF
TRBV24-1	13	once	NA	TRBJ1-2	TGTGCCACCAGTGACAGGGGTTTGGGTGGCTACACCTTC	CATSDRGLGGYTF
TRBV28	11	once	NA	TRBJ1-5	TGTGCCAGCAGTTCAGGGCAGCCCCAGCATTTT	CASSSGQPQHF
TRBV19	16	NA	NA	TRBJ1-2	TGTGCCAGTAGTATTAGCAGCACTTTTTTTAACTATGGCTACACCTTC	CASSISSTFFNYGYTF
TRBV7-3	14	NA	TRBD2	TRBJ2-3	TGTGCCAGCAGCCCACTAGCGGCCAGGGATACGCAGTATTTT	CASSPLAARDTQYF
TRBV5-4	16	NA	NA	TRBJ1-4	TGTGCCAGCAGCCCCCGGGGGATATCAGGTGGTGAAAAACTGTTTTTT	CASSPRGISGGEKLFF
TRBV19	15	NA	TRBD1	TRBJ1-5	TGTGCCAGTAGTAGCCGGACAGGGGCAGATCAGCCCCAGCATTTT	CASSSRTGADQPQHF
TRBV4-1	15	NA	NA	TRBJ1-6	TGCGCCAGCAGCCAAGATCACCTCGGGGTTTCACCCCTCCACTTT	CASSQDHLGVSPLHF
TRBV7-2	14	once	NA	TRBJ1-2	TGTGCCAGCAGACCCTTCCGGGGGGGCCATGGCTACACCTTC	CASRPFRGGHGYTF
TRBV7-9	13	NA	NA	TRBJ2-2	TGTGCCAGCCAACCCTCGGTGTCCGGGGAGCTGTTTTTT	CASQPSVSGELFF
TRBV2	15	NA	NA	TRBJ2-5	TGTGCCAGCAGTGAAGCGCTTGGGGGGCATGGGACCCAGTACTTC	CASSEALGGHGTQYF
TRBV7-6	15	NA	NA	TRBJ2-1	TGTGCCAGCAGCTTACGGGGTAGCTCCTACAATGAGCAGTTCTTC	CASSLRGSSYNEQFF
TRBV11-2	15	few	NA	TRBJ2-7	TGTGCCAGCAGTCTAGAAGGGGGTCCCACCTACGAGCAGTACTTC	CASSLEGGPTYEQYF
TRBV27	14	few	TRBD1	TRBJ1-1	TGTGCCAGCACTAGACAGGGGACCAACACTGAAGCTTTCTTT	CASTRQGTNTEAFF
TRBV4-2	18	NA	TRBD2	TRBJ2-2	TGTGCCAGCAGCCAATTCGAGACTAGCGGGTTGAACACCGGGGAGCTGTTTTTT	CASSQFETSGLNTGELFF
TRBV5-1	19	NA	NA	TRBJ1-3	TGCGCCAGCAGCAGAGATTCTACAGGTCTGGGGGGCGCTGGAAACACCATATATTTT	CASSRDSTGLGGAGNTIYF
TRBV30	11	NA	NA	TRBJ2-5	TGTGCCTGGAGTGTACAGGGGACCCAGTACTTC	CAWSVQGTQYF
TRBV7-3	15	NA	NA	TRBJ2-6	TGTGCCAGCAGCTCACAGGGAAGAGGGGCCAACGTCCTGACTTTC	CASSSQGRGANVLTF
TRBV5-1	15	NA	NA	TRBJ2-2	TGCGCCAGCAGCTTGGAGGGGTCTTACTCCGGGGAGCTGTTTTTT	CASSLEGSYSGELFF
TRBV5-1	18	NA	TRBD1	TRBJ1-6	TGCGCCAGCAGCCCTGGGAACAGGGGTCAATATTGGAATTCACCCCTCCACTTT	CASSPGNRGQYWNSPLHF
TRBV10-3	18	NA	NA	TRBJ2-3	TGTGCCATCAGTGAGTCGAAAGTCGGCGGACTCCTCACAGATACGCAGTATTTT	CAISESKVGGLLTDTQYF
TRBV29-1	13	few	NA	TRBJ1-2	TGCAGCGTTGATACAGGGTTAAGCTATGGCTACACCTTC	CSVDTGLSYGYTF
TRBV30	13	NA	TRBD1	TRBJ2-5	TGTGCCTGGAGTGGGGACAGGGGGCAGACCCAGTACTTC	CAWSGDRGQTQYF
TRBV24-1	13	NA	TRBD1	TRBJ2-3	TGTGCCACCACCACAGGGGAAGGAGATACGCAGTATTTT	CATTTGEGDTQYF
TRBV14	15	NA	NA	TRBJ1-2	TGTGCCAGCAGCCAAGATAGCGCCGGCCTCTATGGCTACACCTTC	CASSQDSAGLYGYTF
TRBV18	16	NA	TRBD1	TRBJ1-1	TGTGCCAGCTCACTCGGGGGTGGGACAGTAAGTTCTGAAGCTTTCTTT	CASSLGGGTVSSEAFF
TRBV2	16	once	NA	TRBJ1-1	TGTGCCAGCAGGGAGGGGGGGGCTCCCTTGAAAACTGAAGCTTTCTTT	CASREGGAPLKTEAFF
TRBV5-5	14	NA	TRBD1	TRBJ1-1	TGTGCCAGCAGCCCCTGGGGACAGTTACAGGGAGCTTTCTTT	CASSPWGQLQGAFF
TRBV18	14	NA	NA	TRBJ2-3	TGTGCCAGCTCCCCCCAAGGGTGGGAAGATACGCAGTATTTT	CASSPQGWEDTQYF
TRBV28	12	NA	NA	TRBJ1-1	TGTGCCAGCAGTTCCCCCACCACTGAAGCTTTCTTT	CASSSPTTEAFF
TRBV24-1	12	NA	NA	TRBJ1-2	TGTGCCACGAGAGACAGCACCTATGGCTACACCTTC	CATRDSTYGYTF
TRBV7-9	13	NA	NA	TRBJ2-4	TGTGCCAGCACCCCCAGCACCGAAAACATTCAGTACTTC	CASTPSTENIQYF
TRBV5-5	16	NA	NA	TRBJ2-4	TGTGCCAGCAGCTTGACCGCCGACTTAGCCAAAAACATTCAGTACTTC	CASSLTADLAKNIQYF
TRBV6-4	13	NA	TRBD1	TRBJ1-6	TGTGCCAGCAGTGTTGACAGGGGTTCACCCCTCCACTTT	CASSVDRGSPLHF
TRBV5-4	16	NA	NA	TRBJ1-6	TGTGCCAGCAGCTTGGACAGGGTTGCTAGTAATTCACCCCTCCACTTT	CASSLDRVASNSPLHF